Here is one T cell receptor beta chain with its context. CDR3 length equals 12 residues. Trimming took 5 bases from V and 7 from J, leaving 14 bases between them. Germline CDR1 reads GTSNPN; CDR2 reads SVGIG (reference sequence). In the authors' workflow: By means of reference gene primer amplification, nucleated cell counts were estimated. Here immunoSEQ multiplex PCR was the method, and the copy in TCRdb shows in-frame clones only, minus some. V and J calls and clone size are given by that table; D and trimming were obtained from the DNA. The sample records some 41,000 clones, about 85% being singletons. This sample is part of a study of blood T cell repertoires in COVID-19. Study-wide background: Material from acute and convalescent COVID-19 was sourced from the United States, Italy and Spain. T cells, B-cell-depleted T cells, or PBMCs supplied cDNA or gDNA.

The sequencing sample was made of peripheral blood. J is TRBJ1-2 and V is TRBV30; tentatively, D is TRBD1 (6 bases). The sequence was obtained from a woman older than 75 with active COVID-19. The DNA for the CDR3 is TGTGCCTGGGTTCAGGGGCCCATTGGCTACACCTTC. Protein: CAWVQGPIGYTF.